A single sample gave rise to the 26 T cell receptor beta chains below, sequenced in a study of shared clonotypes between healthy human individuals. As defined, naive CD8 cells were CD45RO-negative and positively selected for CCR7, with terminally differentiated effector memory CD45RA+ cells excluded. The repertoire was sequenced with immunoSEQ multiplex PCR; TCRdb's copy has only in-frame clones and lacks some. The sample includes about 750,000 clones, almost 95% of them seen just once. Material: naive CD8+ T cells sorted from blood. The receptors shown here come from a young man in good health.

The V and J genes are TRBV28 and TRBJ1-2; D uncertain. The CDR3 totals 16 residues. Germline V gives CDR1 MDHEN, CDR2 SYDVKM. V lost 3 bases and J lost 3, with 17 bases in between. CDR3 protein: CASSFVIVKGYYGYTF. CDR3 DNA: TGTGCCAGCAGTTTTGTTATTGTGAAGGGTTACTATGGCTACACCTTC.

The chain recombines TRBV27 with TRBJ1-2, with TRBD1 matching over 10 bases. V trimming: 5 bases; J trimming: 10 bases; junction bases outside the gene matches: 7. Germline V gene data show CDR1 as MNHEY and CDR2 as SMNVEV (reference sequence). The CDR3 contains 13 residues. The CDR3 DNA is TGTGCCAGCAGTCTGGACAGGGGGTCGGTCTACACCTTC. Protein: CASSLDRGSVYTF.

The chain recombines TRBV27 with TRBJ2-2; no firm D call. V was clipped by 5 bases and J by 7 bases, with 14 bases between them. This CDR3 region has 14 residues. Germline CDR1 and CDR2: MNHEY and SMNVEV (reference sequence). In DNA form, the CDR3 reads TGTGCCAGCAGTGATCGATCCTTGTTCGGGGAGCTGTTTTTT. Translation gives CASSDRSLFGELFF.

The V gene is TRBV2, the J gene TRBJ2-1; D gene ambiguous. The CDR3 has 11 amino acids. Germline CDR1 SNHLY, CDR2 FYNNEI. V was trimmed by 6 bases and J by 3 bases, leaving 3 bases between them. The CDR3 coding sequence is TGTGCCAGCAGGGACTACAATGAGCAGTTCTTC. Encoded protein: CASRDYNEQFF.

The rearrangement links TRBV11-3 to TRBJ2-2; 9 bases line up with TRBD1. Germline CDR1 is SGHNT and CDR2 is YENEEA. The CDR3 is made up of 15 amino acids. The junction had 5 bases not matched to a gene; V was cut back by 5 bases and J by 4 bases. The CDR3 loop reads CASSADRGSTGELFF. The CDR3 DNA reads TGTGCCAGCAGCGCCGACAGGGGGTCCACCGGGGAGCTGTTTTTT.

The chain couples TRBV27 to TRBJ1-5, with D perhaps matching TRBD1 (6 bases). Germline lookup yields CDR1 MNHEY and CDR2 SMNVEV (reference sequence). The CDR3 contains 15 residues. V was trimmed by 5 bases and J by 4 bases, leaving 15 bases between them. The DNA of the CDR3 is TGTGCCAGCAGTCCAGAGCGGGGGGCTAATCAGCCCCAGCATTTT. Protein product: CASSPERGANQPQHF.

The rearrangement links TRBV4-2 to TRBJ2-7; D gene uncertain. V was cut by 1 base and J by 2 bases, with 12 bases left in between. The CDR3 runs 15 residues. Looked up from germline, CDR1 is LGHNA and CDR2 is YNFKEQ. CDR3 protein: CASSQGVDRPYEQYF. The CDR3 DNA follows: TGTGCCAGCAGCCAAGGAGTTGATAGGCCCTACGAGCAGTACTTC.

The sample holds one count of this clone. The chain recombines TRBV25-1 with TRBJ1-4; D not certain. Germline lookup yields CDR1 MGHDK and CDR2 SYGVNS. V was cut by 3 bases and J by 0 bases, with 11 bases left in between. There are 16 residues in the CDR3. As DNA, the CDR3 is TGTGCCAGCAGTGACCCACAGCTCGCAACTAATGAAAAACTGTTTTTT. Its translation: CASSDPQLATNEKLFF.

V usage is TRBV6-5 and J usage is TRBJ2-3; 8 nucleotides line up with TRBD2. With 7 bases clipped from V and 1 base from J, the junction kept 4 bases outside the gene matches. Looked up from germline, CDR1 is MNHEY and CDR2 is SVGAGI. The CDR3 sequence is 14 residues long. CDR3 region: CASTGGAGTDTQYF. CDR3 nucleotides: TGTGCCAGCACGGGAGGGGCCGGCACAGATACGCAGTATTTT.

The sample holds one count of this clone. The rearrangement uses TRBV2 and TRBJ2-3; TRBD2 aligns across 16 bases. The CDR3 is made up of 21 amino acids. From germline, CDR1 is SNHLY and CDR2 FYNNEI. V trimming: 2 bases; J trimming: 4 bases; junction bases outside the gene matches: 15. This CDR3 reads CASSEPGTGTSGRGEADTQYF. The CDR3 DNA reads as TGTGCCAGCAGTGAACCAGGAACCGGGACTAGCGGGAGGGGAGAGGCAGATACGCAGTATTTT.

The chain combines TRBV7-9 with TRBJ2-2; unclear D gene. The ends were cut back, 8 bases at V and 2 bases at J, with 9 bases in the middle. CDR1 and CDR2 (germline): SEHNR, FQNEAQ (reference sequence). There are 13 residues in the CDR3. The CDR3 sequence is CASHEGNTGELFF. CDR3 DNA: TGTGCCAGCCACGAAGGAAACACCGGGGAGCTGTTTTTT.

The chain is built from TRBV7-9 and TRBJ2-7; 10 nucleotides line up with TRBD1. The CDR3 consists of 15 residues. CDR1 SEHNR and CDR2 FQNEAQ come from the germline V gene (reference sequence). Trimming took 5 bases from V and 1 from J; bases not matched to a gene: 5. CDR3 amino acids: CASSPGGQGSYEQYF. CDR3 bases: TGTGCCAGCAGCCCCGGGGGACAGGGGTCCTACGAGCAGTACTTC.

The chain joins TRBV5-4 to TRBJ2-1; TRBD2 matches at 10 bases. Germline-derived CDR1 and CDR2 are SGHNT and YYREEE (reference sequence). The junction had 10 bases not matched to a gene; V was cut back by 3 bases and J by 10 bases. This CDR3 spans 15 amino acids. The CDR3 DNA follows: TGTGCCAGCAGCTCCCCGGGACTAGCGCCTGGGGAGCAGTTCTTC. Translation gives CASSSPGLAPGEQFF.

CDR3 residues: CASSTPGGRASTDTQYF. The CDR3, as DNA: TGTGCCAGTAGTACCCCTGGCGGGAGAGCTAGCACAGATACGCAGTATTTT. The chain joins TRBV19 to TRBJ2-3; TRBD2 matches at 7 bases. This CDR3 region has 17 residues. Unmatched junction bases numbered 10, after V lost 4 bases and J lost 0 bases. Per germline, CDR1 LNHDA and CDR2 SQIVND (reference sequence).

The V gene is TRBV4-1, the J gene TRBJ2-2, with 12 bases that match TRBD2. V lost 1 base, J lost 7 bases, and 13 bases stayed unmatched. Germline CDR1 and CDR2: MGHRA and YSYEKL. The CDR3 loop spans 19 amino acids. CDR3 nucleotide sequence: TGCGCCAGCAGCCAAGGACTAGCGGGAGTAGGAGAGGATGGCGGGGAGCTGTTTTTT. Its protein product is CASSQGLAGVGEDGGELFF.

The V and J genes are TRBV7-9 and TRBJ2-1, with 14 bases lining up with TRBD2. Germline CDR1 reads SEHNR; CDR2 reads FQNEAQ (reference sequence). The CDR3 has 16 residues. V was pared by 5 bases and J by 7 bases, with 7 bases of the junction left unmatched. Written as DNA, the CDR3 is TGTGCCAGCAGCGGGACTAGCGGGAGCCCCTGGAATGAGCAGTTCTTC. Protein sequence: CASSGTSGSPWNEQFF.

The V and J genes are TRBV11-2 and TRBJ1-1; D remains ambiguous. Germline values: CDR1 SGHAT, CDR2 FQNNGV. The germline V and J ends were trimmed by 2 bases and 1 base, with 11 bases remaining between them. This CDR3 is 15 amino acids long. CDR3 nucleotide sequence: TGTGCCAGCAGCTTAACTAGTCAGAGGAACACTGAAGCTTTCTTT. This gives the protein CASSLTSQRNTEAFF.

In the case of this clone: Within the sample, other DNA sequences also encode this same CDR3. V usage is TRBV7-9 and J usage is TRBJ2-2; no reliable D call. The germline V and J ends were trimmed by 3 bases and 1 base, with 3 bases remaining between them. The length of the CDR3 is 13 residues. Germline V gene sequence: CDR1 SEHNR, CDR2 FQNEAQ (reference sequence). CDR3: CASSLGNTGELFF. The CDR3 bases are TGTGCCAGCAGCTTGGGGAACACCGGGGAGCTGTTTTTT.

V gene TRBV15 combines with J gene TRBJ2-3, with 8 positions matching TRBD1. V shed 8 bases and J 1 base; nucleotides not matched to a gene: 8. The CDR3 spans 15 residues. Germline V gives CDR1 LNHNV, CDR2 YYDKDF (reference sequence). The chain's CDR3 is CATVSRGRGTDTQYF. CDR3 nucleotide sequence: TGTGCCACCGTATCCAGGGGGCGCGGCACAGATACGCAGTATTTT.

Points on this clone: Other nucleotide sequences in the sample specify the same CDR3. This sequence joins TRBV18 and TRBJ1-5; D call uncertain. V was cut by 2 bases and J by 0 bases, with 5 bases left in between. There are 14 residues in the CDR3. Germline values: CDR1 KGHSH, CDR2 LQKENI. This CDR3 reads CASSPGSSNQPQHF. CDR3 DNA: TGTGCCAGCTCACCAGGGTCTAGCAATCAGCCCCAGCATTTT.

The CDR3 nucleotides are TGTGCCAGTAGTATCGGCGGGGTCAGTGAGCAGTTCTTC. This encodes CASSIGGVSEQFF. The chain has TRBV19 and TRBJ2-1; D may be TRBD2 (6 bases). CDR1 and CDR2 (germline): LNHDA, SQIVND (reference sequence). The CDR3 consists of 13 residues. The ends were cut back, 3 bases at V and 9 bases at J, with 12 bases in the middle.

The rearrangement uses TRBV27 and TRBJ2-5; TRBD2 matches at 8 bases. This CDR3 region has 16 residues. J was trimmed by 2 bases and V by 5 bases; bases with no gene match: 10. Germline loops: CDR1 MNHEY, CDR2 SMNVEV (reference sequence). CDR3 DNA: TGTGCCAGCAGTCCATCCTTAGCGGGAATTCAAGAGACCCAGTACTTC. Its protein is CASSPSLAGIQETQYF.

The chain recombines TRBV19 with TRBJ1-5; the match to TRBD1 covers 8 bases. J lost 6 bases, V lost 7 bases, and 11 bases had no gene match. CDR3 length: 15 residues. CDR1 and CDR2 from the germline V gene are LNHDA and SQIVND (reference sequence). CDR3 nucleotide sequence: TGTGCCAGTAATGAAAACAGGGGGAGCGTTCAGCCCCAGCATTTT. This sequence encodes CASNENRGSVQPQHF.

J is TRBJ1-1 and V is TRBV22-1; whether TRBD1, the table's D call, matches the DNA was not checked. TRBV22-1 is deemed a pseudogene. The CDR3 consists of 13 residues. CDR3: CPGSARGLAEAFF. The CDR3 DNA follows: TGTCCTGGGAGCGCAAGGGGGTTGGCTGAAGCTTTCTTT.

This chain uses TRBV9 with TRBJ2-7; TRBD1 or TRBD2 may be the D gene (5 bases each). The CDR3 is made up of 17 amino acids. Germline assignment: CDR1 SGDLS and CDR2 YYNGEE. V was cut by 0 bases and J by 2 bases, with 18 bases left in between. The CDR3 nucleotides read TGTGCCAGCAGCGTAGAACAAAGGCCAGGGACGGCCTACGAGCAGTACTTC. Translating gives CASSVEQRPGTAYEQYF.

The CDR3 loop reads CASTLGLAYEQFF. The CDR3 DNA reads as TGTGCCAGCACCCTGGGACTAGCCTATGAGCAGTTCTTC. The chain is built from TRBV6-6 and TRBJ2-1; 9 nucleotides line up with TRBD2. CDR1 and CDR2 (germline): MNHNY, SVGAGI (reference sequence). J lost 8 bases, V lost 7 bases, and 6 bases had no gene match. CDR3 length: 13 residues.